The T cell receptor (beta chain) described here comes from a study of CD8+ T cells in alopecia areata. Trimming cost V 4 bases and J 10 bases, with 13 bases left between them. CDR1 SQVTM and CDR2 ANQGSEA come from the germline V gene. The CDR3 has 12 amino acids. In this sample, this clone turned up a few times. Alopecia areata patients gave lesional scalp punch biopsies and peripheral blood samples. Extraction of RNA preceded its reverse transcription into cDNA, which served as the sequencing template. The protocol was immunoSEQ multiplex PCR, while the TCRdb copy is restricted to in-frame clones and leaves out a portion. This repertoire shows 100,000 to 150,000 clones, around 48% found once; its top ten account for approximately 10%.

Input material: NKG2D-low CD8+ T cells sorted from blood. The rearrangement links TRBV29-1 to TRBJ1-4; possible D gene TRBD1, 5 bases. This TCR was sampled from a human donor with alopecia areata. The CDR3 DNA is TGCAGCGTTGTGAGATCTAGGGGAAAACTGTTTTTT. Its protein is CSVVRSRGKLFF.